This TCR beta chain emerged from a study of response to subunit inactivated influenza vaccine. The CDR3 has 16 amino acids. Germline assignment: CDR1 SEHNR and CDR2 FQNEAQ (reference sequence). V was clipped by 1 base and J by 7 bases; unmatched bases: 10. This clonotype has more than one count but fewer than ten. TCRdb ran MiXCR on the RT-PCR reads and lists one entry per CDR3 protein. This table has 650,000 to 850,000 distinct CDR3 sequences, approximately 13% appearing once. The origin of this receptor is a man in his fifties who received an inactivated influenza vaccine. Sample: PBMCs from blood, taken roughly 15 days before vaccination. This chain connects TRBV7-9 to TRBJ2-7; TRBD1 matches 10 bases. For the CDR3, the DNA is TGTGCCAGCAGCTTAGAGGTCGGGACAGGGGTTCGGGAGCAGTACTTC. Amino acid sequence: CASSLEVGTGVREQYF.